This T cell receptor (beta chain) appears in the sequencing data of a study of beta chain features in type 1 diabetes. Expressed TCRB transcripts were sequenced because the entire RNA isolate underwent reverse transcription. Only in-frame clones appear in the TCRdb table, and some are missing; sequencing was by immunoSEQ multiplex PCR. Of 300,000 to 400,000 clones listed, 8.5% to 10% are singletons. Findings and caveats of the study: A moderate, significant TCRB CDR3 shortening appeared in type 1 diabetes across four CD4+ subsets.

CDR1 SGDLS and CDR2 YYNGEE come from the germline V gene. CDR3 length: 15 residues. Trimming took off 3 bases at V and 9 bases at J, with 19 bases between the two ends. As to this clone: Its matching antigen is unknown.

The sequencing input was central memory CD4+ T cells from blood. The rearrangement links TRBV9 to TRBJ2-1, with D tentatively TRBD1 (6 bases). This TCR was sampled from a man aged 25-45 years with type 1 diabetes. CDR3 region: CASSAQGLAGSEQFF. The DNA of the CDR3 is TGTGCCAGCAGCGCCCAGGGGCTAGCAGGGAGTGAGCAGTTCTTC.